These 28 T cell receptor beta chains came from one sample sequenced in a study of T cell repertoires in cytomegalovirus infection. TCRdb reprocessed the reads with MiXCR, giving one entry per CDR3 protein. The repertoire has 550,000 to 700,000 distinct CDR3 sequences, around two fifths of them found once; the top ten carry around 46%. For these TCRs, the target antigens are not known. Material: cultured PBMCs, obtained from culture after CMV antigen stimulation. Receptors were obtained from a human donor in good health (CMV status not recorded). Some clones in this sample may be carry-over from other donors' samples.

This clonotype turned up a few times. The CDR3 nucleotides read TGTGCCAGCAGCTTTACCCCGGGCAAAAACATTCAGTACTTC. Residues: CASSFTPGKNIQYF. The rearrangement uses TRBV7-2 and TRBJ2-4; D gene uncertain. The CDR3 runs 14 residues. Trimming removed 3 bases at V and 3 bases at J, with 9 bases between. Germline CDR1 and CDR2: SGHTA and FQGNSA.

Here the CDR3 DNA reads TGCAGTGCTAGGGACCTCCCGAATCAGCCCCAGCATTTT. This translates into CSARDLPNQPQHF. V usage is TRBV20-1 and J usage is TRBJ1-5, with D unresolved. Trimming stripped 3 bases from V and 4 bases from J, with 10 bases between. This CDR3 is 13 amino acids long. Germline V lookup: CDR1 DFQATT, CDR2 SNEGSKA (reference sequence).

The rearrangement joins TRBV6-2 or TRBV6-3 to TRBJ2-3; no clear D gene. The length of the CDR3 is 12 residues. The V and J ends lost 7 bases and 2 bases respectively, with 7 bases between them. CDR1 and CDR2 (germline): MNHEY, SVGEGT. The CDR3 here is CASKDDTDTQYF. In nucleotides, the CDR3 is TGTGCCAGCAAGGACGACACAGATACGCAGTATTTT.

CDR3 coding DNA: TGCGCCAGCAGCACGGGCCCAAATTTCTACGAGCAGTACTTC. It yields the protein CASSTGPNFYEQYF. The V and J genes are TRBV5-1 and TRBJ2-7; no firm D call. This CDR3 has 14 residues. Germline lookup yields CDR1 SGHRS and CDR2 YFSETQ. The V and J ends lost 4 bases and 3 bases respectively, with 14 bases between them.

The chain employs TRBV28 and TRBJ2-7, with 7 bases aligning to TRBD1. CDR1 and CDR2 from the germline V gene are MDHEN and SYDVKM. The trim removed 5 bases at V and 0 bases at J, leaving 13 bases unmatched. This CDR3 has 17 residues. As DNA, the CDR3 is TGTGCCAGCAGTCCCTCCAACCCGGACAGGTTCTCCTACGAGCAGTACTTC. This sequence encodes CASSPSNPDRFSYEQYF.

The chain is built from TRBV9 and TRBJ1-2; a weak D match, TRBD1 (6 bases). V lost 8 bases, J lost 6 bases, and 26 bases lay in between. Germline V CDR1 and CDR2: SGDLS, YYNGEE. This CDR3 region has 16 residues. The CDR3 DNA is TGTGCCAGTCACCGGGGTTGGGGCACAGGGTATGATGGCTACACCTTC. This gives the protein CASHRGWGTGYDGYTF.

The chain couples TRBV4-1 to TRBJ2-1; no clear D gene. This CDR3 has 18 amino acids. Germline values: CDR1 MGHRA, CDR2 YSYEKL. The ends were cut back, 4 bases at V and 0 bases at J, with 19 bases in the middle. Written as DNA, the CDR3 is TGCGCCAGCAGCCCGAGTTCTCTACCCCCTTCCTCCTACAATGAGCAGTTCTTC. It yields the protein CASSPSSLPPSSYNEQFF.

This chain uses TRBV6-1 with TRBJ2-5; 7 bases are shared with TRBD2. Germline V lookup: CDR1 MNHNS, CDR2 SASEGT. The CDR3 is 15 residues long. V lost 5 bases to trimming and J lost 1 base; unmatched junction nucleotides: 7. CDR3 sequence (DNA): TGTGCCAGCAGTTGGAAACCGGGGGGCCAAGAGACCCAGTACTTC. As protein: CASSWKPGGQETQYF.

V is TRBV7-8 and J is TRBJ2-2; no definite D call. This CDR3 has 13 residues. Germline lookup yields CDR1 SGHVS and CDR2 FQNEAQ. Trimming cost V 7 bases and J 2 bases, with 8 bases left between them. CDR3: CASKGFNTGELFF. The DNA for the CDR3 is TGTGCCAGCAAAGGATTCAACACCGGGGAGCTGTTTTTT.

The CDR3 is CASSFSAGEGGYTF. The CDR3 coding sequence is TGTGCCAGCAGCTTTTCGGCAGGGGAGGGTGGCTACACCTTC. The chain recombines TRBV7-2 with TRBJ1-2; TRBD1 might be the D (6 bases). Germline V CDR1 and CDR2: SGHTA, FQGNSA. The ends were cut back, 3 bases at V and 7 bases at J, with 15 bases in the middle. The CDR3 consists of 14 residues.

The chain links TRBV7-8 to TRBJ1-5; D may be TRBD1 (6 bases). The germline V gene encodes CDR1 SGHVS and CDR2 FQNEAQ. The CDR3 sequence is 16 residues long. The ends were cut back, 3 bases at V and 0 bases at J, with 12 bases in the middle. The DNA for the CDR3 is TGTGCCAGCAGCTTTGGGGGGGCCCTTAGCAATCAGCCCCAGCATTTT. This translates into CASSFGGALSNQPQHF.

The rearrangement links TRBV7-2 to TRBJ2-7; D not resolved. V was trimmed by 7 bases and J by 6 bases, leaving 16 bases between them. Looked up from germline, CDR1 is SGHTA and CDR2 is FQGNSA. CDR3 length: 13 amino acids. CDR3 nucleotide sequence: TGTGCCAGCAACCTAGATCTTGGGCTCGAGCAGTACTTC. It encodes CASNLDLGLEQYF.

This chain links TRBV3-1 with TRBJ2-5; D might be TRBD2 (5 bases). The germline CDR1 and CDR2 sequences are LGHDT and YNNKEL (reference sequence). V was pared by 8 bases and J by 2 bases, with 12 bases between. CDR3 length: 13 residues. The CDR3 region has the DNA TGTGCCAGCGTACTAGGGAATCAAGAGACCCAGTACTTC. Translation: CASVLGNQETQYF.

In its sample, this clonotype was seen many times. This sequence joins TRBV7-2 and TRBJ2-7; 7 bases map to TRBD2. CDR1 SGHTA and CDR2 FQGNSA come from the germline V gene. V shed 5 bases, J shed 0 bases, and the junction held 4 bases outside the gene matches. The CDR3 sequence is 14 residues long. CDR3 nucleotides: TGTGCCAGCAGCCTCCGGGGGGTCTCCTACGAGCAGTACTTC. This sequence encodes CASSLRGVSYEQYF.

This rearrangement joins TRBV7-9 to TRBJ2-7; tentatively, D is TRBD1 or TRBD2 (6 bases each). The CDR3 totals 19 residues. The V gene lost 5 bases and the J gene lost 8 bases, with 34 bases spanning the gap. In germline, CDR1 is SEHNR, CDR2 FQNEAQ (reference sequence). The CDR3 protein is CASSPRGAFELETLRKQYF. In nucleotides, the CDR3 is TGTGCCAGCAGCCCGAGGGGGGCGTTTGAACTAGAAACACTACGAAAGCAGTACTTC.

This clonotype was counted between two and nine times. The chain is built from TRBV5-5 and TRBJ2-2; the D gene is possibly TRBD1 (5 bases). Germline lookup yields CDR1 SGHKS and CDR2 YYEKEE (reference sequence). V was shortened by 4 bases and J by 2 bases, with 9 bases between the two germline ends. CDR3 length: 14 amino acids. CDR3 bases: TGTGCCAGCAGCGTCAGGGTTAACACCGGGGAGCTGTTTTTT. Translation: CASSVRVNTGELFF.

V usage is TRBV19 and J usage is TRBJ1-5; D is uncertain. Looked up from germline, CDR1 is LNHDA and CDR2 is SQIVND (reference sequence). The V end was cut by 3 bases, the J end by 7 bases, with 10 bases between. This CDR3 is 13 amino acids long. CDR3 amino acids: CASSIFLGQPQHF. DNA of the CDR3: TGTGCCAGTAGTATCTTTCTGGGCCAGCCCCAGCATTTT.

This clonotype was found a few times. This chain joins TRBV10-3 and TRBJ2-2; D remains ambiguous. V gave up 8 bases and J gave up 0 bases, with 16 bases separating them. Germline values: CDR1 ENHRY, CDR2 SYGVKD. The CDR3 extends over 16 amino acids. The CDR3 protein is CAIATYSGPNTGELFF. The CDR3 bases are TGTGCCATCGCGACATACTCAGGTCCGAACACCGGGGAGCTGTTTTTT.

This clonotype was seen a few times. The chain employs TRBV6-1 and TRBJ2-3; D is perhaps TRBD1 (6 bases). CDR1 MNHNS and CDR2 SASEGT come from the germline V gene. The CDR3 spans 14 residues. V was pared by 6 bases and J by 3 bases, with 13 bases between. This CDR3 is CASRQRTVTDTQYF. In DNA form, the CDR3 reads TGTGCCAGCAGGCAAAGGACAGTTACAGATACGCAGTATTTT.

The rearrangement uses TRBV12-3 or TRBV12-4 and TRBJ1-6, with a weak D call TRBD1 (5 bases). The length of the CDR3 is 14 residues. V lost 5 bases and J 7 bases, leaving 12 bases between the germline ends. CDR3 sequence: CASSPSAGNSPLHF. CDR3 coding DNA: TGTGCCAGCAGTCCCTCGGCAGGGAATTCACCCCTCCACTTT.

J is TRBJ2-5 and V is TRBV7-2, with TRBD2 identical over 8 bases. Unmatched junction bases numbered 13, after V lost 5 bases and J lost 5 bases. Germline CDR1 is SGHTA and CDR2 is FQGNSA. The CDR3 spans 16 residues. CDR3 in amino acids: CASSPTGGSIPETQYF. For the CDR3, the DNA is TGTGCCAGCAGCCCCACGGGGGGGAGTATTCCGGAGACCCAGTACTTC.

The chain combines TRBV6-5 with TRBJ2-3; D not certain. CDR1 and CDR2 (germline): MNHEY, SVGAGI. This CDR3 is 15 amino acids long. V dropped 0 bases and J dropped 2 bases, with 9 bases sitting between them. The CDR3 region has the DNA TGTGCCAGCAGTTACTCCCCTAAGGACACAGATACGCAGTATTTT. Its protein is CASSYSPKDTDTQYF.

V usage is TRBV2 and J usage is TRBJ1-1; 7 bases match TRBD1. The length of the CDR3 is 14 residues. CDR1 and CDR2 from the germline V gene are SNHLY and FYNNEI. Unmatched junction bases numbered 6, after V lost 5 bases and J lost 3 bases. The CDR3 bases are TGTGCCAGCAGTTCCGCAGGGGGTGACACTGAAGCTTTCTTT. Translation gives CASSSAGGDTEAFF.

The chain employs TRBV27 and TRBJ2-3; D unresolved. Germline V gives CDR1 MNHEY, CDR2 SMNVEV (reference sequence). The CDR3 has 15 amino acids. V lost 4 bases to trimming and J lost 1 base, with 12 bases between them. The CDR3 DNA follows: TGTGCCAGCAGTTCATCTCGAGCGCGCACAGATACGCAGTATTTT. Amino acids: CASSSSRARTDTQYF.

The gene calls are TRBV10-3 and TRBJ1-2, with D unclear. CDR3 length: 13 residues. With 7 bases removed from V and 5 bases from J, the gap between germline ends came to 14 bases. Germline V gives CDR1 ENHRY, CDR2 SYGVKD. The DNA for the CDR3 is TGTGCCATCACCGCAGGCCCGTATTATGGCTACACCTTC. Protein: CAITAGPYYGYTF.

This clonotype was picked up one time. This sequence joins TRBV10-2 and TRBJ2-3; 11 bases map to TRBD2. The CDR3 has 16 residues. Germline V gene lookup returns CDR1 WSHSY and CDR2 SAAADI. J lost 3 bases, V lost 4 bases, and 6 bases had no gene match. The CDR3 DNA sequence: TGCGCCAGCAGTGTCGGGACTAGCGGCCCTACAGATACGCAGTATTTT. It specifies CASSVGTSGPTDTQYF.

This clonotype has a handful of counts. The V call is TRBV4-2, the J call TRBJ2-1; unclear D gene. Germline lookup yields CDR1 LGHNA and CDR2 YNFKEQ. Trimming stripped 4 bases from V and 5 bases from J, with 12 bases between. There are 14 residues in the CDR3. The DNA of the CDR3 is TGTGCCAGCAGCCTCGTCGGTCCCGACAATGAGCAGTTCTTC. As protein: CASSLVGPDNEQFF.

This clonotype showed up just a few times. The chain is built from TRBV7-2 and TRBJ1-1; tentative D call: TRBD1 (5 bases). Trimming stripped 5 bases from V and 11 bases from J, with 15 bases between. Germline loops: CDR1 SGHTA, CDR2 FQGNSA. The CDR3 loop spans 12 amino acids. The chain's CDR3 is CASSPPGRRAFF. CDR3 bases: TGTGCCAGCAGCCCACCAGGGCGTCGTGCTTTCTTT.